The clone carrying this T cell receptor (beta chain) was observed a single time. Original data processing: It was from reference gene primer amplification that nucleated cell counts were estimated. Generated by immunoSEQ multiplex PCR, the TCRdb table keeps only in-frame clones and is missing some. That table supplies the V and J calls and clone size; D and trimming were determined from the DNA. The sample comprises fewer than 250,000 clones, around 90% of which are singletons, and under 5% rests with the top ten. This entry is derived from a study of blood T cell repertoires in COVID-19. In the study overall: COVID-19 samples from acute and convalescent phases originated in the United States, Italy and Spain. In each case, the material was cDNA or gDNA derived from T cells, B-cell-depleted T cells, or PBMCs.

Germline CDR1 is LNHDA and CDR2 is SQIVND (reference sequence). The ends were cut back, 4 bases at V and 0 bases at J, with 14 bases in the middle. The CDR3 has 16 amino acids. Sequencing input: peripheral blood. The chain couples TRBV19 to TRBJ2-3; tentatively, D is TRBD2 (5 bases). The receptor comes from a human donor in a cohort sampled during active COVID-19. CDR3 sequence: CASSTTLATSTDTQYF. The CDR3 bases are TGTGCCAGTAGTACAACCTTAGCGACTAGCACAGATACGCAGTATTTT.